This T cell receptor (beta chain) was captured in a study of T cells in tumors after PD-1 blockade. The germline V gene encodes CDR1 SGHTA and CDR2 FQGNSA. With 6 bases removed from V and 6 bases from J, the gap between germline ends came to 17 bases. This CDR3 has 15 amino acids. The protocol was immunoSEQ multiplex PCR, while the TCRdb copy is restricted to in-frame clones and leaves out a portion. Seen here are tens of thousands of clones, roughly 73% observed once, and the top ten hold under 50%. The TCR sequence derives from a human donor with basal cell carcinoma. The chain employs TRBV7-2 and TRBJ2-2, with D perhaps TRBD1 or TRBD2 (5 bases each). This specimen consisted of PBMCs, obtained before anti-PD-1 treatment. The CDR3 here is CASRSLRGTAGELFF. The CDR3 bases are TGTGCCAGCAGATCCCTGAGAGGGACGGCCGGGGAGCTGTTTTTT.